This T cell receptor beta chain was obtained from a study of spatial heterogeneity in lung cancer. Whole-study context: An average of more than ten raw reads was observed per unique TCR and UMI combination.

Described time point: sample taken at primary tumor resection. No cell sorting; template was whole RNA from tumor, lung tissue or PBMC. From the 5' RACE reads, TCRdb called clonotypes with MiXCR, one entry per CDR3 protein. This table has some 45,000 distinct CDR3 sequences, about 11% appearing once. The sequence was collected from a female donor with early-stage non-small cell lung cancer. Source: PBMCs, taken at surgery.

The CDR3 is CASSLRRGDEQYF. The CDR3 DNA reads TGTGCCAGCAGCTTACGAAGGGGCGACGAGCAGTACTTC. The rearrangement links TRBV7-9 to TRBJ2-7; TRBD1 might be the D (5 bases). CDR3 size: 13 residues. V dropped 2 bases and J dropped 5 bases, with 10 bases sitting between them. CDR1 and CDR2 from the germline V gene are SEHNR and FQNEAQ (reference sequence).